What follows are 22 T cell receptor beta chains derived from one specimen sequenced in a study of blood T cell repertoires in COVID-19. This table comes from immunoSEQ multiplex PCR, and its TCRdb copy is limited to in-frame clones, with some not included. The sample consists of about 170,000 clones, about 80% of them appearing once. Sequenced material: peripheral blood. Every receptor here comes from a human donor with acute or convalescent COVID-19. The donor label of this sample is uncertain.

V is TRBV7-8 and J is TRBJ1-3; 8 bases map to TRBD1. The V and J ends lost 5 bases and 5 bases, in that order; junction bases with no gene match: 11. The CDR3 length is 16 residues. Germline V gene data show CDR1 as SGHVS and CDR2 as FQNEAQ. The CDR3 nucleotides are TGTGCCAGCAGCAACGGACAGGGCTTGTTTCGAAACACCATATATTTT. Protein product: CASSNGQGLFRNTIYF.

This clone was seen a few times. The genes are TRBV5-6 and TRBJ1-4, with a tentative D call TRBD1 (6 bases). Trimming cost V 0 bases and J 7 bases, with 19 bases left between them. CDR1 is SGHDT and CDR2 is YYEEEE in the germline V gene. The CDR3 is 17 amino acids. The CDR3 DNA is TGTGCCAGCAGCTTGGCCGGTGTATCAGGGGCTCGTGAAAAACTGTTTTTT. It specifies CASSLAGVSGAREKLFF.

In this sample, this clone turned up once. This chain joins TRBV12-5 and TRBJ1-1; 11 bases match TRBD1. The J segment lost 4 bases and the V segment lost 4 bases, leaving 5 bases of the junction unmatched. The CDR3 covers 15 residues. From germline, CDR1 is LGHNT and CDR2 FRNRAP. The CDR3 loop is CASGSGQGVGTEAFF. The CDR3, as DNA: TGTGCTAGTGGTTCGGGACAGGGGGTGGGCACTGAAGCTTTCTTT.

The rearrangement joins TRBV5-1 to TRBJ2-3; TRBD1 is a possible D gene (5 bases). The V and J ends lost 0 bases and 2 bases respectively, with 13 bases between them. The germline CDR1 and CDR2 sequences are SGHRS and YFSETQ. The CDR3 extends over 16 amino acids. CDR3 protein: CASSLEGQHATDTQYF. For the CDR3, the DNA is TGCGCCAGCAGCTTGGAGGGGCAACACGCCACAGATACGCAGTATTTT.

The gene calls are TRBV28 and TRBJ2-5, with 14 bases fitting TRBD2. This CDR3 is 16 amino acids long. The junction had 5 bases not matched to a gene; V was cut back by 3 bases and J by 5 bases. Germline CDR1 reads MDHEN; CDR2 reads SYDVKM. The DNA of the CDR3 is TGTGCCAGCAGTTTGGGGACTAGCGGGAGCGGGGAGACCCAGTACTTC. Its protein product is CASSLGTSGSGETQYF.

The genes are TRBV3-1 (or the pseudogene TRBV3-2) and TRBJ1-3; weak D call: TRBD1 (5 bases). The CDR3 consists of 15 residues. With 4 bases removed from V and 0 bases from J, the gap between germline ends came to 10 bases. Germline V lookup: CDR1 LGHDT, CDR2 YNNKEL (reference sequence). CDR3 DNA sequence: TGTGCCAGCAGCCCCGACGGACACTCTGGAAACACCATATATTTT. Translation gives CASSPDGHSGNTIYF.

This clone occurred once. V usage is TRBV29-1 and J usage is TRBJ2-2, with 9 positions matching TRBD1. With V trimmed by 7 bases and J by 3 bases, 6 bases remained unmatched. CDR3 length: 14 residues. CDR1 and CDR2 (germline): SQVTM, ANQGSEA. The CDR3 loop reads CSAGRDRDTGELFF. The CDR3 DNA follows: TGCAGCGCCGGCCGGGACAGGGACACCGGGGAGCTGTTTTTT.

The genes are TRBV19 and TRBJ1-2; TRBD1 agrees at 8 bases. V dropped 2 bases and J dropped 8; count of bases not matched to a gene: 19. CDR1 and CDR2 from the germline V gene are LNHDA and SQIVND (reference sequence). The CDR3 covers 18 residues. As DNA, the CDR3 is TGTGCCAGTAGTATATCGATATCGACCTTTCAGGGGGCGCACGGCTACACCTTC. Its translation is CASSISISTFQGAHGYTF.

This chain uses TRBV4-1 with TRBJ2-3, with TRBD2 matching over 10 bases. Germline V lookup: CDR1 MGHRA, CDR2 YSYEKL. J gave up 12 bases and V 0 bases, and 12 bases lay outside the gene matches. The CDR3 runs to 16 residues. CDR3 sequence (DNA): TGCGCCAGCAGCCAAGAGGGGGCACGGGGACTAGCGCTTCAGTATTTT. It yields the protein CASSQEGARGLALQYF.

The rearrangement joins TRBV7-9 to TRBJ1-2; D might be TRBD1 (6 bases). Germline CDR1 reads SEHNR; CDR2 reads FQNEAQ (reference sequence). There are 13 residues in the CDR3. The V end was cut by 7 bases, the J end by 2 bases, with 11 bases between. The DNA of the CDR3 is TGTGCCAGCACCAAGGGACAAAACTATGGCTACACCTTC. Amino acids: CASTKGQNYGYTF.

The genes are TRBV27 and TRBJ2-7; 9 bases line up with TRBD1. Unmatched junction bases numbered 5, after V lost 4 bases and J lost 7 bases. The length of the CDR3 is 13 residues. Germline V gives CDR1 MNHEY, CDR2 SMNVEV (reference sequence). Here the CDR3 DNA reads TGTGCCAGCAGTTCACAGGGGGCGAGGGAGCAGTACTTC. Translating gives CASSSQGAREQYF.

The genes are TRBV2 and TRBJ1-5; 9 bases line up with TRBD1. The CDR3 covers 13 residues. Germline CDR1 and CDR2: SNHLY and FYNNEI. V lost 6 bases, J lost 7 bases, and 4 bases stayed unmatched. This CDR3 is CASRGTGHQPQHF. CDR3 nucleotide sequence: TGTGCCAGCAGAGGGACAGGGCACCAGCCCCAGCATTTT.

The chain uses TRBV18 and TRBJ1-6, with TRBD1 matching over 7 bases. The ends lost 6 bases at V and 8 bases at J; junction bases unmatched: 7. CDR3 length: 14 residues. CDR1 is KGHSH and CDR2 is LQKENI in the germline V gene. CDR3 sequence reads: CASSPDRDYSPLHF. The CDR3 coding sequence is TGTGCCAGCTCGCCAGACAGGGACTATTCACCCCTCCACTTT.

A few counts support this clone. V gene TRBV5-4 combines with J gene TRBJ2-1, with a possible D match to TRBD2 (6 bases). This CDR3 spans 15 amino acids. Germline CDR1 reads SGHNT; CDR2 reads YYREEE (reference sequence). V gave up 5 bases and J gave up 4 bases, with 16 bases separating them. The DNA of the CDR3 is TGTGCCAGCAGGCTCGGAGGGCGCGAGTACAATGAGCAGTTCTTC. Translation gives CASRLGGREYNEQFF.

J is TRBJ2-7 and V is TRBV19; maybe TRBD1 (6 bases). V was cut by 5 bases and J by 0 bases, with 11 bases left in between. Germline V gives CDR1 LNHDA, CDR2 SQIVND (reference sequence). The CDR3 loop spans 14 amino acids. DNA of the CDR3: TGTGCCAGTAGTCCGACAGGACCCTCCTACGAGCAGTACTTC. This sequence encodes CASSPTGPSYEQYF.

This chain uses TRBV5-1 with TRBJ2-5, with 11 bases fitting TRBD2. The CDR3 totals 11 residues. The germline CDR1 and CDR2 sequences are SGHRS and YFSETQ. With V trimmed by 3 bases and J by 14 bases, 3 bases remained unmatched. This chain's CDR3 is CASSSTSGAYF. CDR3 DNA: TGCGCCAGCAGCTCGACTAGCGGGGCCTACTTC.

The chain recombines TRBV5-5 with TRBJ1-6; 7 bases line up with TRBD1. The CDR3 extends over 14 amino acids. CDR1 is SGHKS, CDR2 YYEKEE, per germline (reference sequence). The V and J ends lost 4 bases and 13 bases, in that order; junction bases with no gene match: 11. As DNA, the CDR3 is TGTGCCAGCAGCCCCGGGACAGCGTATCTGCCCCTCCACTTT. It encodes CASSPGTAYLPLHF.

The V call is TRBV5-5, the J call TRBJ1-2; no definite D call. The CDR3 loop spans 15 amino acids. V gave up 0 bases and J gave up 5 bases, with 14 bases separating them. Germline V gene lookup returns CDR1 SGHKS and CDR2 YYEKEE (reference sequence). The chain's CDR3 is CASSLAAGNRYGYTF. The CDR3 DNA is TGTGCCAGCAGCTTGGCGGCGGGTAATAGATATGGCTACACCTTC.

This chain connects TRBV27 to TRBJ2-2; possibly TRBD2 for D (6 bases). V was cut by 5 bases and J by 4 bases, with 11 bases left in between. CDR1 and CDR2 from the germline V gene are MNHEY and SMNVEV (reference sequence). There are 14 residues in the CDR3. The CDR3 bases are TGTGCCAGCAGTCGGAGGGCCGTCACCGGGGAGCTGTTTTTT. Residues: CASSRRAVTGELFF.

This clone came up once. The V and J genes are TRBV19 and TRBJ1-4; TRBD1 aligns across 7 bases. The germline CDR1 and CDR2 sequences are LNHDA and SQIVND (reference sequence). With 10 bases clipped from V and 8 bases from J, the junction kept 16 bases outside the gene matches. There are 15 residues in the CDR3. DNA of the CDR3: TGTGCCACCACACGGCGAGGGGGCGTAGGAGAAAAACTGTTTTTT. Protein product: CATTRRGGVGEKLFF.

This chain uses TRBV5-1 with TRBJ2-1; TRBD2 agrees at 10 bases. V was pared by 0 bases and J by 0 bases, with 9 bases of the junction left unmatched. CDR1 is SGHRS, CDR2 YFSETQ, per germline. The CDR3 is 19 residues long. The CDR3 DNA reads as TGCGCCAGCAGCTTGGTTCCCAGCGGGAGGGGGAGCTCCTACAATGAGCAGTTCTTC. Its translation is CASSLVPSGRGSSYNEQFF.

V is TRBV6-4 and J is TRBJ2-3, with 10 bases matching TRBD2. Germline V gene data show CDR1 as MRHNA and CDR2 as SNTAGT. This CDR3 is built from 15 residues. With V trimmed by 3 bases and J by 4 bases, 4 bases remained unmatched. CDR3 sequence reads: CASSEERGGPDTQYF. CDR3 DNA: TGTGCCAGCAGTGAAGAGCGGGGGGGCCCAGATACGCAGTATTTT.